This TCR beta chain stems from a study of CD8+CD57+ T cells in acquired aplastic anemia. Whole-study context: Roughly 3 ug was the average amount of DNA from sorted CD4+ and CD8+ cells.

As for this clonotype: Its antigen is not known.

Sequenced patients had shown CD8+CD57+ cell expansion by flow cytometry. CDR3 and TCR beta VDJ profiling relied on a genomic DNA template. TCRdb passed the reads through MiXCR, listing each CDR3 protein once. This sample has more than 150,000 distinct CDR3 sequences, with 45% to 60% found just once. Per the germline V gene, CDR1 is DFQATT and CDR2 is SNEGSKA (reference sequence). This CDR3 is built from 13 residues. The ends lost 6 bases at V and 7 bases at J; junction bases unmatched: 9. The study's findings and limits: Between the patient and control groups, CD8+ Simpson's diversity did not differ significantly. About 30 CD8+ CDR3 sequences occurred in both the patients and the controls.

The V call is TRBV20-1, the J call TRBJ2-7; 10 bases are a match to TRBD2. This clonotype was obtained from a human donor with aplastic anemia. The sequencing input was sorted CD4+, CD8+, or CD8+CD57+ T cells (not recorded which) from PBMCs. The CDR3: CSATSGRAEEQYF. DNA of the CDR3: TGCAGTGCAACCAGCGGGAGGGCCGAGGAGCAGTACTTC.